The source of this TCR beta chain is a study of blood T cell repertoires in COVID-19 (dated by TCRdb to 2019 to 2021). Describing the broader study: Collaborator samples came from the United States, Italy and Spain and covered acute and convalescent phases of COVID-19. The prospective study material was composed of cDNA or gDNA derived from T cells, B-cell-depleted T cells, or PBMCs. Subjects who had been exposed to COVID-19, were actively infected with it, or had recovered from it provided the deeply sampled blood TCRbeta repertoires that made up the dataset. A freely available public database, intended as a resource for researchers studying the immune response to SARS-CoV-2, is where the repertoires were released. Samples came from the ongoing ImmuneRACE study (first 160 participants) plus 1,254 subjects from 6 global collaborators. Sample metadata almost always included a de-identified subject ID, COVID-19 status, age in years and sex. Where available, HLA class I and class II types were obtained from metadata supplied by the sample provider rather than from assay-based typing. Overall study outcomes, separate from this receptor: Clinical and demographic metadata were provided uncurated, with the amount varying by source and participant.

TCRbeta CDR3 regions were amplified from genomic DNA by means of the immunoSEQ Assay, a bias-controlled multiplex PCR. The published analysis was carried out like this. The number of nucleated cells in each sample was estimated by amplification of reference gene primers within the assay. Sequence reads were collapsed and filtered to measure the absolute abundance of every unique TCRbeta CDR3 rearrangement. For each sample, productive Simpson clonality was calculated as the square root of Simpson's diversity index across productive rearrangements. In TCRdb, the immuneACCESS table is reduced to in-frame sequences with V and J assigned. These tables do not hold every clone; where another copy was compared, an unresolved V gene accounts for under half, and the others remain unexplained. V, J and clone size were drawn from that table, and D and trimming were deduced from the DNA. The sample contains about 240,000 clones, about 86% of them found a single time. The top ten clonotypes cover more than 8% of the sample.

The collaborating institutions used their own protocols to collect whole blood in K2EDTA tubes. For TCRbeta analysis, collaborators shipped samples in one of three forms: frozen whole blood, isolated PBMCs, or DNA extracted from either of those sample types. As encoded in the germline V gene, CDR1 is SGHVS while CDR2 is FQNEAQ. Clipping removes 5 bases from V and 10 bases from J, with 7 as the unmatched junction base count. From the cysteine up to the phenylalanine, the CDR3 has a length of 14 residues. The only DNA kept is the CDR3, 42 bases in frame from the first base. Remarks on this clone: Its target antigen remains unknown. No clone much larger than this one lies a single base away; base qualities are absent.

Sequencing was done on a sample of peripheral blood. The V and J genes are TRBV7-8 and TRBJ1-6; 8 central nucleotides agree with TRBD1. The TCR was taken from a woman of 80 years or more with acute or convalescent COVID-19. The CDR3 corresponds to CASSPRTGLSPLHF. The sequenced DNA: TGTGCCAGCAGCCCAAGGACAGGGCTGTCACCCCTCCACTTT.